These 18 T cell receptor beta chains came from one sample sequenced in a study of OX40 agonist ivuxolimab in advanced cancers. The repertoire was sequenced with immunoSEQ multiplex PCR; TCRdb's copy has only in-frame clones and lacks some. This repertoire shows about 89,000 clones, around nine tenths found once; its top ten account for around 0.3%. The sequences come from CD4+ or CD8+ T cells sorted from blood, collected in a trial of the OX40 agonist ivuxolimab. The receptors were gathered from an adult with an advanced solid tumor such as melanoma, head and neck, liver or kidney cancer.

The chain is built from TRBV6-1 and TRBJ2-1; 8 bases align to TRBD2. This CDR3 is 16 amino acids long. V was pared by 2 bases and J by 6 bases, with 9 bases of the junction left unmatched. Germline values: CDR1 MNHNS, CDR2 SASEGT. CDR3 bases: TGTGCCAGCAGTGAATTGTCGGGGGGGCTTTTCAATGAGCAGTTCTTC. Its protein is CASSELSGGLFNEQFF.

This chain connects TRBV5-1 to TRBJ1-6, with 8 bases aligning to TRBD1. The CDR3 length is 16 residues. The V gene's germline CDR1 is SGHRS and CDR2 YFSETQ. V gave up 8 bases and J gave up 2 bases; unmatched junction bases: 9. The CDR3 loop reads CASASGGPTYNSPLHF. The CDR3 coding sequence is TGCGCCAGTGCCTCAGGGGGCCCGACCTATAATTCACCCCTCCACTTT.

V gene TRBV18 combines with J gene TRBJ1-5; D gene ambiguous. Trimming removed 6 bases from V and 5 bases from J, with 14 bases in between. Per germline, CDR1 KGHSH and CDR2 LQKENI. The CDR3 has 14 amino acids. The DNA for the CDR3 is TGTGCCAGCTCCCCCAGCCCCCAGGATCAGCCCCAGCATTTT. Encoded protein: CASSPSPQDQPQHF.

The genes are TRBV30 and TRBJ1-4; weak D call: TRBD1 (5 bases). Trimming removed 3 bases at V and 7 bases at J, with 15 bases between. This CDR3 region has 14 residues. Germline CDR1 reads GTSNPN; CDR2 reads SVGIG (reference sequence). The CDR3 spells CAWRTKNRSEKLFF. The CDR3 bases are TGTGCCTGGAGGACCAAAAACAGGAGTGAAAAACTGTTTTTT.

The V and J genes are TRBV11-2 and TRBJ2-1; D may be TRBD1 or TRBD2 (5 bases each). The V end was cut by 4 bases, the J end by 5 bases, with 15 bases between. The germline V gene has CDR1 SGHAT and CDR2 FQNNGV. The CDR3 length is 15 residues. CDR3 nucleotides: TGTGCCAGCAGCTCGTCGGGACCCTTGGACAATGAGCAGTTCTTC. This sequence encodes CASSSSGPLDNEQFF.

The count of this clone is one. The CDR3, as DNA: TGTGCCAGCAGTTACGACCGCAGGGTGTTCACTGAAGCTTTCTTT. Its translation: CASSYDRRVFTEAFF. The J gene is TRBJ1-1, the V gene TRBV6-5; a possible D gene is TRBD1 (5 bases). Germline loops: CDR1 MNHEY, CDR2 SVGAGI. Trimming pared 2 bases from V and 4 bases from J, leaving 14 bases between. The CDR3 length is 15 residues.

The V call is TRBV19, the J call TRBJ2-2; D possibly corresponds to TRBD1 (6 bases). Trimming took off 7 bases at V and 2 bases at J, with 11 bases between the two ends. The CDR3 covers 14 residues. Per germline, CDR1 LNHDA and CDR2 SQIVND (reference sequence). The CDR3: CASTGTTNTGELFF. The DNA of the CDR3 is TGTGCCAGTACCGGGACAACCAACACCGGGGAGCTGTTTTTT.

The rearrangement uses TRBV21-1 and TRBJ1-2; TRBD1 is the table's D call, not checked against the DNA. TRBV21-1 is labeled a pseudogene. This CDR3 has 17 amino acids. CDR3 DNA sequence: TGTGCCAGCAGCTCGCAGGACAGGGCTCTATCGGCTTATGGCTACACCTTC. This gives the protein CASSSQDRALSAYGYTF.

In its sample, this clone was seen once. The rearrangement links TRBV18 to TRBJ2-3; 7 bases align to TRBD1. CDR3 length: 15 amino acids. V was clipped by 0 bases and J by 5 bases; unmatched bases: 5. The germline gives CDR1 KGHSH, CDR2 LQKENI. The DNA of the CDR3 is TGTGCCAGCTCACCACCGACAGGGCGGCAAGATACGCAGTATTTT. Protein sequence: CASSPPTGRQDTQYF.

The CDR3 region is CASSMGVATGYTF. In DNA form, the CDR3 reads TGTGCCAGTAGTATGGGGGTAGCTACTGGCTACACCTTC. The rearrangement links TRBV19 to TRBJ1-2; D is possibly TRBD1 (5 bases). The CDR3 runs 13 residues. Trimming shortened V by 3 bases and J by 7 bases, and 12 bases separated the two germline ends. Germline values: CDR1 LNHDA, CDR2 SQIVND (reference sequence).

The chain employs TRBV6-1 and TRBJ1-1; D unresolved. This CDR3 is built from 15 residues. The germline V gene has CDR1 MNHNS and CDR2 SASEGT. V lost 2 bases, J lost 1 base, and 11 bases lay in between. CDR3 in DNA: TGTGCCAGCAGTGAAAAACGGCCCGGGAACACTGAAGCTTTCTTT. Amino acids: CASSEKRPGNTEAFF.

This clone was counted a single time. This chain's CDR3 is CASSLTGVYGNTIYF. Here the CDR3 DNA reads TGTGCCAGCAGCTTAACAGGGGTTTACGGAAACACCATATATTTT. The rearrangement joins TRBV27 to TRBJ1-3, with TRBD1 matching over 7 bases. V was pared by 6 bases and J by 4 bases, with 9 bases of the junction left unmatched. This CDR3 region has 15 residues. Germline V CDR1 and CDR2: MNHEY, SMNVEV (reference sequence).

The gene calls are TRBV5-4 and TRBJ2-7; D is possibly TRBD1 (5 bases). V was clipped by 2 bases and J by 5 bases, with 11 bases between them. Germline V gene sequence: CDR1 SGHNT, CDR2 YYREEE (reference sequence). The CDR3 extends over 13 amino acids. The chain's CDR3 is CASSLGRVDEQYF. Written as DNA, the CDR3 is TGTGCCAGCAGCTTAGGCAGGGTTGACGAGCAGTACTTC.

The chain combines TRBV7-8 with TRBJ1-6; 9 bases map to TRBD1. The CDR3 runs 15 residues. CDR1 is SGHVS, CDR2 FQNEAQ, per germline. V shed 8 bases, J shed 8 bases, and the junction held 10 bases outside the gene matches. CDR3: CASALDRGIDSPLHF. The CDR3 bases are TGTGCCAGCGCGCTTGACAGGGGGATTGATTCACCCCTCCACTTT.

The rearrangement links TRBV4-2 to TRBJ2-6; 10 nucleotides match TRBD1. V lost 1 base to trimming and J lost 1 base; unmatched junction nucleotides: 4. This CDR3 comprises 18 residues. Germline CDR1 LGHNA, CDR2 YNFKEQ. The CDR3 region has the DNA TGTGCCAGCAGCCAAGGACAGGGGGCACAATCTGGGGCCAACGTCCTGACTTTC. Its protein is CASSQGQGAQSGANVLTF.

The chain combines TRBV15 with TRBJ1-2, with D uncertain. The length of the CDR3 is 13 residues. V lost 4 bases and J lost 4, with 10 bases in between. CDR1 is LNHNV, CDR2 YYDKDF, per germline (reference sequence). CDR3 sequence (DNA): TGTGCCACCAGCATTGGGAACGGCTATGGCTACACCTTC. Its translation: CATSIGNGYGYTF.

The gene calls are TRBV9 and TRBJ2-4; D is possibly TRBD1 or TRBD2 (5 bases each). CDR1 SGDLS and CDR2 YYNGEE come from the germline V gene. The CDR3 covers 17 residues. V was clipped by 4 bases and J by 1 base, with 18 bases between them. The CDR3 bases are TGTGCCAGCAGCCCAAGGATAGGGGAGCCGGCCAAAAACATTCAGTACTTC. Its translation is CASSPRIGEPAKNIQYF.

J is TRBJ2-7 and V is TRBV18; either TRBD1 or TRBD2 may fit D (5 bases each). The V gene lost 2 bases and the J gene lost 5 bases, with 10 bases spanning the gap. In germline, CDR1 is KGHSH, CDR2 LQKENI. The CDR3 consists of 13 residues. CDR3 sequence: CASSPMGRDEQYF. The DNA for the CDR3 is TGTGCCAGCTCACCAATGGGACGGGACGAGCAGTACTTC.